Sequencing of this T cell receptor (beta chain) was carried out in a study of beta chain features in type 1 diabetes. Across the study: The study found patients and healthy donors alike in age, gender and cell yields.

This clone was counted a few times. Its antigen remains unidentified. Study conclusions and caveats: Shortening of TCRB CDR3s, moderate but significant, appeared in all four CD4+ subsets of Type 1 diabetes patients.

Expressed TCRB transcripts got sequenced, as all isolated RNA was reverse transcribed. The average read count of naive, central memory and regulatory T cell samples was several million. Clones were sequenced by immunoSEQ multiplex PCR, and TCRdb holds only the in-frame ones, with some missing. Found here are under 350,000 clones, 24% of them singletons; the top ten hold about 0.012%. A single heparinised blood sample, averaging approximately 110 mL, was obtained per donor. After removal of 5 bases from V and 3 bases from J, the junction contained 9 bases not matched to a gene. From germline, CDR1 is LGHNT and CDR2 FRNRAP. The CDR3 covers 16 residues.

This TCR was recovered from a woman in her twenties or thirties with type 1 diabetes. The sequenced sample was naive CD4+ T cells from blood. The chain employs TRBV12-5 and TRBJ2-1; the match to TRBD2 covers 8 bases. The CDR3 loop reads CASGPRGGGIYNEQFF. The CDR3 DNA follows: TGTGCTAGTGGTCCCCGGGGGGGAGGAATCTACAATGAGCAGTTCTTC.